These T cell receptor beta chains were read from a single sample in a study of cytomegalovirus exposure and HLA in healthy donors. This table comes from immunoSEQ multiplex PCR, and its TCRdb copy is limited to in-frame clones, with some not included. The sample yields some 140,000 clones, roughly 75% seen once. Specimen: PBMCs. Every receptor here comes from a young man in good health. Both conserved end residues are part of each CDR3. The order of the fields is clone size, D gene, J gene, V gene, CDR3 DNA, CDR3 protein. The D gene is left open where the match is weak. Only some rows state a clone size, as once, few, many or a class for expanded clones.

- - TRBJ2-3 TRBV2 TGTGCCAGGGGACTTCCTCTAGAGGGGGGGGCGCAGTATTTT CARGLPLEGGAQYF
- TRBD2 TRBJ2-1 TRBV2 TGTGCCAGCAGTGAAAACCTAGCGGCGTACAATGAGCAGTTCTTC CASSENLAAYNEQFF
- - TRBJ2-1 TRBV7-9 TGTTCCAGCAGCTTTCCCTCTGGGGCCCAGTTCTTC CSSSFPSGAQFF
few TRBD1 TRBJ2-7 TRBV12-5 TGTGCTAGTGGTTTGCCGCCATTCCAGGGGGCGTATGAGCAGTACTTC CASGLPPFQGAYEQYF
- TRBD2 TRBJ2-7 TRBV9 TGTGCCAGCAGCGGGTCGGGGGGGCCTAGTAACGAGCAGTACTTC CASSGSGGPSNEQYF
once TRBD2 TRBJ2-2 TRBV27 TGTGCCAGCAGTTTCCTGGCGGGAGGCGGCACCGGGGAGCTGTTTTTT CASSFLAGGGTGELFF
- TRBD2 TRBJ2-5 TRBV9 TGTGCCAGCAGCGCCTCAGGGGCTAGCGGGAGAAAAGAGACCCAGTACTTC CASSASGASGRKETQYF
- TRBD2 TRBJ2-7 TRBV5-6 TGTGCCAGCAGCTTGGGGGGACTAAGCTTCTACGAGCAGTACTTC CASSLGGLSFYEQYF
once - TRBJ1-4 TRBV18 TGTGCCAGCTCACCACAAGGGGGAAATGAAAAACTGTTTTTT CASSPQGGNEKLFF
few - TRBJ2-7 TRBV30 TGTGCCTGGAGCATCGACAGCGCGGTGCTCGAGCAGTACTTC CAWSIDSAVLEQYF
- TRBD1 TRBJ1-1 TRBV6-1 TGTGCCAGCAGTTCACAGACAGGGGGGAACACTGAAGCTTTCTTT CASSSQTGGNTEAFF
- - TRBJ2-5 TRBV9 TGTGCCAGCAGCGGCGGAAGGGACTCCTTGCGTAGCCAAGAGACCCAGTACTTC CASSGGRDSLRSQETQYF
- TRBD2 TRBJ2-3 TRBV18 TGTGCCAGCTCACCACCGGGGCTAGCGGGAGGGCTTGCAGATACGCAGTATTTT CASSPPGLAGGLADTQYF
- - TRBJ2-1 TRBV2 TGTGCCAGCAGTGATTGGTCCCTACTCGGCAACGCGGATGAGCAGTTCTTC CASSDWSLLGNADEQFF
few TRBD1 TRBJ1-4 TRBV19 TGTGCCAGTCACAGGGGGGGGGAAGAAAAACTGTTTTTT CASHRGGEEKLFF
- TRBD1 TRBJ1-5 TRBV5-6 TGTGCCAGCAGCTCCATGACAGGGGGGTATAGCAATCAGCCCCAGCATTTT CASSSMTGGYSNQPQHF
- - TRBJ2-5 TRBV6-5 TGTGCCAGCAGTTACGTAACAGGGAGGGAAGAGACCCAGTACTTC CASSYVTGREETQYF
- - TRBJ1-4 TRBV20-1 TGCAGTGCTAGAGATCCACCCGGGCTGTTTTTT CSARDPPGLFF
- TRBD2 TRBJ2-5 TRBV5-1 TGCGCCAGCAGCCAACCTACGATGGGGGGAGGGCAGGTGGAGACCCAGTACTTC CASSQPTMGGGQVETQYF
- - TRBJ2-5 TRBV9 TGTGCCAGCAGCGGAAGCGTCAGTGTGACAGAGACCCAGTACTTC CASSGSVSVTETQYF
few - TRBJ2-7 TRBV13 TGTGCCAGAAACGACAGGCACCACTACGAGCAGTACTTC CARNDRHHYEQYF
- TRBD1 TRBJ1-2 TRBV15 TGTGCCACCAGGAGAGAGGGACAGGTCGGAGGGACCTATGGCTACACCTTC CATRREGQVGGTYGYTF
- TRBD1 TRBJ1-2 TRBV28 TGTGCTATACGGGACAGCACATACTATGGCTACACCTTC CAIRDSTYYGYTF
- - TRBJ2-7 TRBV5-8 TGTGCCAGCTGGATAGCGATGAGCTCCTACGAGCAGTACTTC CASWIAMSSYEQYF
- - TRBJ1-1 TRBV29-1 TGCAGCGTTGTTGCAGGGTCGAGTGAAGCTTTCTTT CSVVAGSSEAFF
once - TRBJ1-1 TRBV7-2 TGTGCCAGCAGCTCCTCCGGGGGGGGGTTCTCCACTGAAGCTTTCTTT CASSSSGGGFSTEAFF
- TRBD1 TRBJ2-5 TRBV25-1 TGTGCCAGCAGTACCCGGACAGGCCGGGTGGGGACCCAGTACTTC CASSTRTGRVGTQYF
- - TRBJ2-3 TRBV5-1 TGCGCCAGCAGCTTCAACACAGATACGCAGTATTTT CASSFNTDTQYF
- - TRBJ2-3 TRBV9 TGTGCCAGCAGCCGGACAAGCGGGTATGCAGATACGCAGTATTTT CASSRTSGYADTQYF
- TRBD2 TRBJ2-1 TRBV5-4 TGTGCCAGCAGGAGGGGGACTAGCGGGAGGGCCACCTACAATGAGCAGTTCTTC CASRRGTSGRATYNEQFF
- - TRBJ1-2 TRBV19 TGTGCCAGTTCTATAAGGGGCGAGGACTATGGCTACACCTTC CASSIRGEDYGYTF
- TRBD1 TRBJ2-7 TRBV7-9 TGTGCCAGCAGCCTCGGACAGGGGGTGATCGAGCAGTACTTC CASSLGQGVIEQYF
once TRBD2 TRBJ2-1 TRBV11-2 TGTGCCAGCAGCCCCGGGAGCGGGAAACCCTACAATGAGCAGTTCTTC CASSPGSGKPYNEQFF
once TRBD2 TRBJ2-3 TRBV2 TGTGCCAGCAGTGAAGATGGGACTAGCGGGTCTGATACGCAGTATTTT CASSEDGTSGSDTQYF
- - TRBJ2-6 TRBV19 TGTGCCAGTAGTATAGAGGGGGGCTCTGGGGCCAACGTCCTGACTTTC CASSIEGGSGANVLTF
- - TRBJ2-7 TRBV11-1 TGTGCCAGCAGCTTCGGAGAAGCGTACGAGCAGTACTTC CASSFGEAYEQYF
few TRBD1 TRBJ2-6 TRBV14 TGTGCCAGCAGCACGACAGGGGCGGTCGCCTCTGGGGCCAACGTCCTGACTTTC CASSTTGAVASGANVLTF
once - TRBJ2-5 TRBV4-3 TGCGCCAGCAGCCCATGGAGAGGCCAAGAGACCCAGTACTTC CASSPWRGQETQYF
- TRBD1 TRBJ2-7 TRBV19 TGTGCCAGTAGTCGGGGACAGGATCCCTACGAGCAGTACTTC CASSRGQDPYEQYF
- TRBD1 TRBJ2-3 TRBV5-1 TGCGCCAGCAGCCTGGACAGGGGGAAAGATACGCAGTATTTT CASSLDRGKDTQYF
- - TRBJ1-1 TRBV18 TGTGCCAGCTCACCCGCGGACGGGCCGGGGAAGGTGGCTTTCTTT CASSPADGPGKVAFF
few - TRBJ2-7 TRBV28 TGTGCCAGCAGTTCCTTATCCGCGCTCTCCTACGAGCAGTACTTC CASSSLSALSYEQYF
- TRBD2 TRBJ2-1 TRBV10-3 TGTGCCATCAAACCGGGGGGGCTTCATAATGAGCAGTTCTTC CAIKPGGLHNEQFF
- - TRBJ2-1 TRBV7-9 TGTGCCAGCAGCCCTCTGACTAGGATCGATGAGCAGTTCTTC CASSPLTRIDEQFF
- - TRBJ1-4 TRBV21-1 TGTGCCAGCAATCGCCCTGCAATGAAAATCGGAAAACTGTTTTTT CASNRPAMKIGKLFF
- - TRBJ1-2 TRBV7-2 TGTGCCAGCAGCCACCGGGGGGGGGTGGATGGCTACACCTTC CASSHRGGVDGYTF
- TRBD1 TRBJ1-3 TRBV7-9 TGTTCCAGCAGCAAGACCGGGACAGGGGAAAACACCATATATTTT CSSSKTGTGENTIYF
- - TRBJ2-1 TRBV29-1 TGCAGCACCCCCTACAGCGGTGAGAACTACAATGAGCAGTTCTTC CSTPYSGENYNEQFF
- - TRBJ1-2 TRBV5-1 TGCGCCAGCAGCTGGAACAGGCTCTATGGCTACACCTTC CASSWNRLYGYTF
- - TRBJ2-1 TRBV7-9 TGTGCCAGCAGCCTCCCCCTGAGAACTAAGCAGTTCTTC CASSLPLRTKQFF
- TRBD1 TRBJ1-4 TRBV5-4 TGTGCCAGCAGCTCCCGGGACAGGGGGAATGAAAAACTGTTTTTT CASSSRDRGNEKLFF
few TRBD1 TRBJ2-1 TRBV5-8 TGTGCCAGCAGTAGAATGCTTAGGACAGGGGATTTCAATGAGCAGTTCTTC CASSRMLRTGDFNEQFF
- TRBD1 TRBJ2-7 TRBV9 TGTGCCAGCAGCGTAGGTGGCGGGACAGGGGGCGGCGAGCAGTACTTC CASSVGGGTGGGEQYF